What follows are 31 T cell receptor beta chains derived from one specimen sequenced in a study of patients and donors after allogeneic stem cell transplantation. TCRdb used MiXCR to reprocess the RT-PCR reads, holding one entry per CDR3 protein. Of 200,000 to 250,000 distinct CDR3 sequences in the sample, 13% to 15% are singletons; the top ten hold 11%. Sequenced input: blood, either unsorted or a sorted T cell fraction (not recorded which). The receptors here all came from a human donor who was either an allogeneic HSCT recipient or a stem cell or donor lymphocyte infusion donor (not recorded which). It is not recorded whose cells these are; they may come from a transplant donor.

This clonotype was picked up many times. The CDR3 DNA follows: TGTGCCAGCAGATCGGGACTAGCGGGGGGGATTCAAGAGACCCAGTACTTC. Translated: CASRSGLAGGIQETQYF. The chain carries TRBV12-3 or TRBV12-4 and TRBJ2-5; 16 nucleotides align to TRBD2. The CDR3 totals 17 residues. V gave up 6 bases and J gave up 2 bases; unmatched junction bases: 6.

The chain couples TRBV3-1 to TRBJ1-5; D might be TRBD1 (6 bases). CDR1 LGHDT and CDR2 YNNKEL come from the germline V gene (reference sequence). CDR3 length: 14 amino acids. V lost 4 bases to trimming and J lost 5 bases, with 12 bases between them. This chain's CDR3 is CASSPGVRDQPQHF. As DNA, the CDR3 is TGTGCCAGCAGCCCAGGGGTTAGGGATCAGCCCCAGCATTTT. Supplemented by reference TRBV3-1 and TRBJ1-5, the full variable domain reads DTAVSQTPKYLVTQMGNDKSIKCEQNLGHDTMYWYKQDSKKFLKIMFSYNNKELIINETVPNRFSPKSPDKAHLNLHINSLELGDSAVYFCASSPGVRDQPQHFGDGTRLSIL.

This chain uses TRBV14 with TRBJ2-5; 13 bases align to TRBD2. The CDR3 is 17 residues long. Germline V gene sequence: CDR1 SGHDN, CDR2 FVKESK. J was trimmed by 0 bases and V by 4 bases; bases with no gene match: 5. In DNA, the CDR3 is TGTGCCAGCAGCCTTGGACTAGCGGGAGCCCACCAAGAGACCCAGTACTTC. Translation: CASSLGLAGAHQETQYF.

This clonotype was seen a few times. V is TRBV18 and J is TRBJ1-5; D might be TRBD1 (5 bases). Per the germline V gene, CDR1 is KGHSH and CDR2 is LQKENI. The CDR3 totals 15 residues. V lost 3 bases and J 0 bases, leaving 9 bases between the germline ends. The CDR3 reads CASSPGPYSNQPQHF. The DNA of the CDR3 is TGTGCCAGCTCACCGGGGCCTTATAGCAATCAGCCCCAGCATTTT.

The DNA of the CDR3 is TGTGCCAGCAGTGACCTCCAGAACACCGGGGAGCTGTTTTTT. Translation: CASSDLQNTGELFF. This rearrangement joins TRBV2 to TRBJ2-2, with D unclear. With 3 bases removed from V and 1 base from J, the gap between germline ends came to 6 bases. Germline V gene data show CDR1 as SNHLY and CDR2 as FYNNEI. The CDR3 spans 14 residues.

V usage is TRBV18 and J usage is TRBJ2-7, with D possibly TRBD1 on 6 matching bases. The CDR3 extends over 17 amino acids. The germline V gene has CDR1 KGHSH and CDR2 LQKENI. Trimming cost V 3 bases and J 0 bases, with 18 bases left between them. The CDR3 loop reads CASSPNPYGTNSYEQYF. CDR3 bases: TGTGCCAGCTCACCCAACCCTTACGGGACAAACTCCTACGAGCAGTACTTC.

The V and J genes are TRBV9 and TRBJ1-5, with D possibly TRBD1 on 5 matching bases. Trimming took 4 bases from V and 7 from J, leaving 12 bases between them. The CDR3 totals 13 residues. Germline lookup yields CDR1 SGDLS and CDR2 YYNGEE. CDR3: CASSHDGGQPQHF. CDR3 in DNA: TGTGCCAGCAGCCACGACGGGGGGCAGCCCCAGCATTTT.

The J gene is TRBJ1-3, the V gene TRBV9; D may be TRBD1 (6 bases). Looked up from germline, CDR1 is SGDLS and CDR2 is YYNGEE. Trimming removed 0 bases from V and 4 bases from J, with 8 bases in between. CDR3 length equals 14 residues. As DNA, the CDR3 is TGTGCCAGCAGCGTAGGGACAGCCGGAAACACCATATATTTT. This sequence encodes CASSVGTAGNTIYF.

The chain uses TRBV4-1 and TRBJ2-7; 14 nucleotides align to TRBD2. This CDR3 has 14 amino acids. Germline V gene lookup returns CDR1 MGHRA and CDR2 YSYEKL. V lost 6 bases, J lost 7 bases, and 5 bases stayed unmatched. CDR3 in DNA: TGCGCCAGCAGAGGGACTAGCGGGAGAGGGGAGCAGTACTTC. Translation: CASRGTSGRGEQYF.

The chain is built from TRBV12-3 or TRBV12-4 and TRBJ1-5, with D maybe TRBD1 (5 bases). This CDR3 comprises 12 residues. V lost 4 bases and J 11 bases, leaving 12 bases between the germline ends. The CDR3 sequence is CASSWARASQHF. Written as DNA, the CDR3 is TGTGCCAGCAGTTGGGCCAGGGCCTCCCAGCATTTT.

J is TRBJ2-4 and V is TRBV6-1, with 9 bases lining up with TRBD1. This CDR3 is 16 amino acids long. Germline-derived CDR1 and CDR2 are MNHNS and SASEGT. Losses at the gene ends were 2 bases for V and 1 base for J; bases not matched to a gene: 3. CDR3 in amino acids: CASSENDRGAKNIQYF. DNA of the CDR3: TGTGCCAGCAGTGAAAATGACAGGGGGGCCAAAAACATTCAGTACTTC.

This clonotype was observed a few times. The CDR3 is CSAWTGRSTEAFF. In nucleotides, the CDR3 is TGCAGCGCTTGGACAGGGAGGAGCACTGAAGCTTTCTTT. The V gene is TRBV29-1, the J gene TRBJ1-1, with TRBD1 matching 8 bases. CDR3 size: 13 residues. With V trimmed by 7 bases and J by 4 bases, 8 bases remained unmatched. Per the germline V gene, CDR1 is SQVTM and CDR2 is ANQGSEA.

The V and J genes are TRBV29-1 and TRBJ2-6; no reliable D call. CDR3 size: 12 residues. From germline, CDR1 is SQVTM and CDR2 ANQGSEA. Deletions cut 4 bases from V and 4 bases from J, with 5 bases between. As DNA, the CDR3 is TGCAGCGTTGTTTTGGGGGCCAACGTCCTGACTTTC. Its translation is CSVVLGANVLTF.

The chain recombines TRBV27 with TRBJ1-3; D not certain. Trimming removed 5 bases at V and 0 bases at J, with 8 bases between. The germline V gene encodes CDR1 MNHEY and CDR2 SMNVEV (reference sequence). The CDR3 is made up of 14 amino acids. The CDR3 DNA sequence: TGTGCCAGCAGTAATAGGGCCTCTGGAAACACCATATATTTT. Its translation is CASSNRASGNTIYF.

The chain links TRBV29-1 to TRBJ1-2; no firm D call. Trimming removed 3 bases at V and 4 bases at J, with 9 bases between. The CDR3 length is 12 residues. Looked up from germline, CDR1 is SQVTM and CDR2 is ANQGSEA. CDR3 in amino acids: CSVEAGRYGYTF. The CDR3 nucleotides are TGCAGCGTTGAGGCAGGACGCTATGGCTACACCTTC.

V gene TRBV29-1 combines with J gene TRBJ1-2; unclear D gene. The CDR3 is 14 residues long. Trimming took off 4 bases at V and 0 bases at J, with 12 bases between the two ends. CDR1 is SQVTM, CDR2 ANQGSEA, per germline. In DNA, the CDR3 is TGCAGCGTTGGTGGAGGAGTAGCTAACTATGGCTACACCTTC. It yields the protein CSVGGGVANYGYTF.

V is TRBV12-3 or TRBV12-4 and J is TRBJ1-2; 9 bases are shared with TRBD1. CDR3 length: 14 residues. The J segment lost 8 bases and the V segment lost 6 bases, leaving 10 bases of the junction unmatched. The CDR3 reads CASSPTGGAGGYTF. The CDR3 DNA sequence: TGTGCCAGCAGCCCCACAGGGGGCGCGGGGGGCTACACCTTC.

The J gene is TRBJ1-2, the V gene TRBV6-2 or TRBV6-3; D remains ambiguous. The CDR3 extends over 15 amino acids. The germline CDR1 and CDR2 sequences are MNHEY and SVGEGT. V lost 6 bases to trimming and J lost 4 bases, with 18 bases between them. For the CDR3, the DNA is TGTGCCAGCAGCCACTACGACCGACTCCGCTATGGCTACACCTTC. Its protein product is CASSHYDRLRYGYTF.

This clonotype appeared a few times. This chain uses TRBV30 with TRBJ1-1; D not certain. Germline V CDR1 and CDR2: GTSNPN, SVGIG (reference sequence). The CDR3 sequence is 12 residues long. Trimming removed 2 bases from V and 3 bases from J, with 7 bases in between. DNA of the CDR3: TGTGCCTGGAGTCAGCAGGACACTGAAGCTTTCTTT. Amino acids: CAWSQQDTEAFF. The variable domain in full, with the rest retrieved from reference TRBV30 and TRBJ1-1, is SQTIHQWPATLVQPVGSPLSLECTVEGTSNPNLYWYRQAAGRGLQLLFYSVGIGQISSEVPQNLSASRPQDRQFILSSKKLLLSDSGFYLCAWSQQDTEAFFGQGTRLTVV.

This clonotype was found many times. The rearrangement uses TRBV6-2 or TRBV6-3 and TRBJ2-3, with 8 bases aligning to TRBD1. Germline V CDR1 and CDR2: MNHEY, SVGEGT. This CDR3 is built from 15 residues. V was clipped by 4 bases and J by 0 bases; unmatched bases: 3. CDR3 in amino acids: CASSWTGSSTDTQYF. The CDR3, as DNA: TGTGCCAGCAGTTGGACAGGGTCTAGCACAGATACGCAGTATTTT.

This clonotype was counted between two and nine times. The rearrangement joins TRBV20-1 to TRBJ2-1; TRBD2 is a possible D gene (6 bases). The CDR3 spans 13 residues. The V end was cut by 6 bases, the J end by 5 bases, with 14 bases between. CDR1 is DFQATT, CDR2 SNEGSKA, per germline (reference sequence). This chain's CDR3 is CSAGAGLNNEQFF. CDR3 sequence (DNA): TGCAGTGCGGGCGCGGGGCTCAACAATGAGCAGTTCTTC.

This clonotype was detected ten times or more. The CDR3 DNA reads TGTGCCAGCCGGACCCAGGACAGGGTTGGCTATGGCTACACCTTC. Translation: CASRTQDRVGYGYTF. V usage is TRBV2 and J usage is TRBJ1-2, with 8 bases lining up with TRBD1. CDR1 and CDR2 (germline): SNHLY, FYNNEI. Trimming took 8 bases from V and 4 from J; bases not matched to a gene: 12. The CDR3 sequence is 15 residues long.

This clonotype was counted at least ten times. The V and J genes are TRBV20-1 and TRBJ2-7; a possible D gene is TRBD2 (5 bases). The CDR3 loop spans 14 amino acids. V lost 1 base and J 3 bases, leaving 13 bases between the germline ends. Germline CDR1 DFQATT, CDR2 SNEGSKA (reference sequence). In DNA, the CDR3 is TGCAGTGCTAGAGTCCACCTTGCGGGCTACGAGCAGTACTTC. This codes for CSARVHLAGYEQYF.

This clonotype was seen ten or more times. This chain uses TRBV5-1 with TRBJ2-2; D is undetermined. The germline V gene encodes CDR1 SGHRS and CDR2 YFSETQ. This CDR3 is 14 amino acids long. V was clipped by 3 bases and J by 4 bases, with 10 bases between them. The CDR3 region has the DNA TGCGCCAGCAGCTACCGTCCGGGCACCGGGGAGCTGTTTTTT. Translating it yields CASSYRPGTGELFF.

This chain joins TRBV12-3 or TRBV12-4 and TRBJ1-5, with TRBD1 matching over 9 bases. The CDR3 loop spans 18 amino acids. V gave up 7 bases and J gave up 3 bases; unmatched junction bases: 16. Here the CDR3 reads CASIIPGTGYAINQPQHF. The CDR3 DNA reads as TGTGCCAGCATCATCCCCGGGACAGGGTATGCCATCAATCAGCCCCAGCATTTT.

This clonotype was detected many times. The rearrangement uses TRBV20-1 and TRBJ2-7; D gene unclear. The V gene's germline CDR1 is DFQATT and CDR2 SNEGSKA (reference sequence). There are 11 residues in the CDR3. Trimming left V 6 bases short and J 5 bases short, with 11 bases between. The CDR3 DNA follows: TGCAGTGCCACAGTAGACCACGAGCAGTACTTC. This codes for CSATVDHEQYF.

This rearrangement joins TRBV20-1 to TRBJ2-7; D not certain. Germline V CDR1 and CDR2: DFQATT, SNEGSKA (reference sequence). The CDR3 is made up of 14 amino acids. V lost 5 bases and J 2 bases, leaving 16 bases between the germline ends. The DNA for the CDR3 is TGCAGTGCTCTCCCGATTAGGATTACCTACGAGCAGTACTTC. This sequence encodes CSALPIRITYEQYF.

The sample holds many counts of this clonotype. The chain recombines TRBV4-2 with TRBJ1-4; TRBD1 agrees at 9 bases. Per the germline V gene, CDR1 is LGHNA and CDR2 is YNFKEQ. Germline trimming cut 1 base from V and 7 bases from J; bases unmatched to any gene: 13. CDR3 length equals 18 residues. The CDR3 sequence is CASSQAHRGRVSAEKLFF. The CDR3 coding sequence is TGTGCCAGCAGCCAAGCCCACAGGGGGCGCGTATCTGCTGAAAAACTGTTTTTT.

A note on this clonotype: With a much larger clone just one base away, this may be a read error. The chain joins TRBV5-1 to TRBJ2-7; D might be TRBD1 (6 bases). This CDR3 has 15 amino acids. CDR1 is SGHRS and CDR2 is YFSETQ in the germline V gene. The CDR3 DNA sequence: TGCGCCAGCAGCTTGGCAGGGGTTTCCTCCCACGAGCGGTACTTC. Protein: CASSLAGVSSHERYF.

The chain is built from TRBV24-1 and TRBJ2-3; 7 positions agree with TRBD2. V lost 1 base, J lost 3 bases, and 9 bases stayed unmatched. The CDR3 is 17 residues long. Germline values: CDR1 KGHDR, CDR2 SFDVKD. The CDR3 nucleotides read TGTGCCACCAGTGATTTACCGCGGGGGTGGGGGACAGATACGCAGTATTTT. It encodes CATSDLPRGWGTDTQYF.

This clonotype was counted ten times or more. V usage is TRBV24-1 and J usage is TRBJ1-1, with D perhaps TRBD1 (5 bases). The V end was cut by 10 bases, the J end by 3 bases, with 14 bases between. This CDR3 is built from 13 residues. The germline gives CDR1 KGHDR, CDR2 SFDVKD. CDR3: CATAAGRDTEAFF. Here the CDR3 DNA reads TGTGCCACGGCGGCAGGGCGGGACACTGAAGCTTTCTTT.